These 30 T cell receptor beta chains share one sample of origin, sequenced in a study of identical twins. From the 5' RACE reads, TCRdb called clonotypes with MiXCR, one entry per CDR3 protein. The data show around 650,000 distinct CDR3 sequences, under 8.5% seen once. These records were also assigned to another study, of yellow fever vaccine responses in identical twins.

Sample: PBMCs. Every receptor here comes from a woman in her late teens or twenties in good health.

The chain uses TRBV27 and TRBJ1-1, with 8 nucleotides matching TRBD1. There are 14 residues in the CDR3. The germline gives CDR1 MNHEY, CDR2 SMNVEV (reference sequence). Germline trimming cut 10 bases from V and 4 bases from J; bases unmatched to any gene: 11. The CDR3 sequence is CATRSGTGLTEAFF. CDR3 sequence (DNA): TGTGCCACCCGATCCGGGACAGGTCTCACTGAAGCTTTCTTT.

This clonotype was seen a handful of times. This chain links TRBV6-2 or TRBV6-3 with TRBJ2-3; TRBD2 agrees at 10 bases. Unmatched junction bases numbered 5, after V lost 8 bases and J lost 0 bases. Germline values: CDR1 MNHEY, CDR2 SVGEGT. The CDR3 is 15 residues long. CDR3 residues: CASGERGGSTDTQYF. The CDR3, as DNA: TGTGCCAGCGGGGAGCGGGGGGGAAGCACAGATACGCAGTATTTT.

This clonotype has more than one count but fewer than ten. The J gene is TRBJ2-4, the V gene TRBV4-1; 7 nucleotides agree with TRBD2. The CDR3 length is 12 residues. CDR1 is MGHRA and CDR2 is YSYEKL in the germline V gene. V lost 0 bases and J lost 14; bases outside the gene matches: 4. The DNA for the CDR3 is TGCGCCAGCAGCCAAGACGGGGGGATTGAGTACTTC. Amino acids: CASSQDGGIEYF.

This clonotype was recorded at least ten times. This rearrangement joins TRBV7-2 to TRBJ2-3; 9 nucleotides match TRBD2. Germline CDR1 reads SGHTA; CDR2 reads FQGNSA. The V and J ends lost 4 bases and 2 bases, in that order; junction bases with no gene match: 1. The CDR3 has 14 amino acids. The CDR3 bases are TGTGCCAGCAGCTCTAGCGGGGCCACAGATACGCAGTATTTT. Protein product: CASSSSGATDTQYF.

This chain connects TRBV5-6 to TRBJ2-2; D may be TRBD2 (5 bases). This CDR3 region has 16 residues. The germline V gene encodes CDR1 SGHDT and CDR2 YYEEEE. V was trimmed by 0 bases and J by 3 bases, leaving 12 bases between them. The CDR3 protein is CASSLGAGGYTGELFF. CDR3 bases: TGTGCCAGCAGCTTGGGTGCGGGCGGGTACACCGGGGAGCTGTTTTTT.

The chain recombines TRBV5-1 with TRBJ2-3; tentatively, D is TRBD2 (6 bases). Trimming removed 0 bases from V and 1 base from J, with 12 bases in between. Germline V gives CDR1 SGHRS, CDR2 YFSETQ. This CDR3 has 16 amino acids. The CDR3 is CASSLVASSGTDTQYF. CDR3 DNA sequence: TGCGCCAGCAGCTTGGTCGCGTCTAGCGGCACAGATACGCAGTATTTT.

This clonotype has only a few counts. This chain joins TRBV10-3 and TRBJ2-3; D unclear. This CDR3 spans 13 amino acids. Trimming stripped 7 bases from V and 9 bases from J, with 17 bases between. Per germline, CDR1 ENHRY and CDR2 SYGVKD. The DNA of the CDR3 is TGTGCCATCACGGCAGACTTCATTGGCACGCAGTATTTT. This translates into CAITADFIGTQYF.

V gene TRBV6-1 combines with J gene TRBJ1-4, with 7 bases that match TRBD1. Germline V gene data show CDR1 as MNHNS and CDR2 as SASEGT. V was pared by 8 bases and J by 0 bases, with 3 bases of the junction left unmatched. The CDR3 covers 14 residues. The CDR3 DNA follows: TGTGCCAGCCGCACAGGGGCAACTAATGAAAAACTGTTTTTT. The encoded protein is CASRTGATNEKLFF.

CDR3 bases: TGTGCCAGCAGCCCCAGAGACCCGTTAGGGGACACTGAAGCTTTCTTT. Protein sequence: CASSPRDPLGDTEAFF. The chain combines TRBV7-6 with TRBJ1-1; a weak D match, TRBD1 (5 bases). Germline V gene sequence: CDR1 SGHVS, CDR2 FNYEAQ. V shed 5 bases and J shed 3 bases, with 19 bases lying between them. The CDR3 covers 16 residues.

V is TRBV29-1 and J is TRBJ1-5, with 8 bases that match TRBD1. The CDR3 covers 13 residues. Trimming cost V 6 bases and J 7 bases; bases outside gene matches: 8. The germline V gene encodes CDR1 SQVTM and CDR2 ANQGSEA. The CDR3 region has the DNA TGCAGCGTGGCCCGTGACAGGGGACAGCCCCAGCATTTT. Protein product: CSVARDRGQPQHF.

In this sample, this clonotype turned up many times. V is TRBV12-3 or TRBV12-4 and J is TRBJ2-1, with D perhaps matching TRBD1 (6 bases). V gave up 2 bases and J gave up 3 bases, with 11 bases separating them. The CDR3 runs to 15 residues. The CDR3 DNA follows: TGTGCCAGCAGTTTATTGGGGGCCTTCTACAATGAGCAGTTCTTC. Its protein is CASSLLGAFYNEQFF.

The CDR3 nucleotides read TGTGCCAGCAGCTTAGCGGGGGACAGGCGGTTCGGGGAGCTGTTTTTT. Translation: CASSLAGDRRFGELFF. The chain combines TRBV7-9 with TRBJ2-2; 8 positions match TRBD1. Germline V gene data show CDR1 as SEHNR and CDR2 as FQNEAQ (reference sequence). The CDR3 contains 16 residues. V lost 0 bases to trimming and J lost 7 bases; unmatched junction nucleotides: 7. The variable domain in full, with the rest retrieved from reference TRBV7-9 and TRBJ2-2, is DTGVSQNPRHKITKRGQNVTFRCDPISEHNRLYWYRQTLGQGPEFLTYFQNEAQLEKSRLLSDRFSAERPKGSFSTLEIQRTEQGDSAMYLCASSLAGDRRFGELFFGEGSRLTVL.

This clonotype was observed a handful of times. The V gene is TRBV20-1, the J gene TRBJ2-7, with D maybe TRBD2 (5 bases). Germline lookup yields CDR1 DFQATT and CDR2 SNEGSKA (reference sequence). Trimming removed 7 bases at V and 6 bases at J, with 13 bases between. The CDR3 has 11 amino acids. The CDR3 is CSGKGSGEQYV. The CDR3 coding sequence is TGCAGTGGGAAAGGGAGCGGCGAGCAGTACGTC.

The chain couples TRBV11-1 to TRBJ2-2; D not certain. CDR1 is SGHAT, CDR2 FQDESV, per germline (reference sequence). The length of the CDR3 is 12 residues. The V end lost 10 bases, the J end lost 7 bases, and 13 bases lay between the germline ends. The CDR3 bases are TGTGCCACCCCAAGTGTAAGCGGGGAGCTGTTTTTT. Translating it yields CATPSVSGELFF.

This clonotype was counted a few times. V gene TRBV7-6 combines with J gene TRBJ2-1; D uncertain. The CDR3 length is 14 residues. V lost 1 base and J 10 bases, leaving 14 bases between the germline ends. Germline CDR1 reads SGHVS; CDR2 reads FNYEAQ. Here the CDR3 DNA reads TGTGCCAGCAGCTTAGGTCCGATTCTGGACGAGCAGTTCTTC. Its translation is CASSLGPILDEQFF.

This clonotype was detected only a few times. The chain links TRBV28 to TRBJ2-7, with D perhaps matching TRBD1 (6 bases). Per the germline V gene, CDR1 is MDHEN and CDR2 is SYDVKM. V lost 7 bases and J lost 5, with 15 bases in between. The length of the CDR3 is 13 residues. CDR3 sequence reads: CASIQTGFDEQYF. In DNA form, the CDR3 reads TGTGCCAGCATTCAGACAGGTTTTGACGAGCAGTACTTC. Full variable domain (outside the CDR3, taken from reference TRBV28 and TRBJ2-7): DVKVTQSSRYLVKRTGEKVFLECVQDMDHENMFWYRQDPGLGLRLIYFSYDVKMKEKGDIPEGYSVSREKKERFSLILESASTNQTSMYLCASIQTGFDEQYFGPGTRLTVT.

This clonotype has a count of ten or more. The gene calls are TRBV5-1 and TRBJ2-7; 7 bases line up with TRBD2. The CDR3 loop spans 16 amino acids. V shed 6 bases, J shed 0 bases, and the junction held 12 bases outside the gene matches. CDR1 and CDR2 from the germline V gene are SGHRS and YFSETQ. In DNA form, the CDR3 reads TGCGCCAGCAAATACATCAGCGGGACTAACTCCTACGAGCAGTACTTC. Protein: CASKYISGTNSYEQYF.

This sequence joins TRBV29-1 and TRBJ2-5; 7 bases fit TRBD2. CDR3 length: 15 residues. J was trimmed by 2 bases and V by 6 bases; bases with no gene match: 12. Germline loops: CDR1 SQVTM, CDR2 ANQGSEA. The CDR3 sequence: CSVSFLGGRQETQYF. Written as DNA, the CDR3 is TGCAGCGTGTCGTTCCTCGGGGGGAGGCAAGAGACCCAGTACTTC.

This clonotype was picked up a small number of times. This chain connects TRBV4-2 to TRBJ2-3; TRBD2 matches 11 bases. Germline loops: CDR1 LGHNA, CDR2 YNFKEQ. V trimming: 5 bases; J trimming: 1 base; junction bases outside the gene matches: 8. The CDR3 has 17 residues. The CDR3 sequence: CASSETGTSGGTDTQYF. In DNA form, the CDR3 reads TGTGCCAGCAGCGAGACCGGGACTAGCGGCGGCACAGATACGCAGTATTTT.

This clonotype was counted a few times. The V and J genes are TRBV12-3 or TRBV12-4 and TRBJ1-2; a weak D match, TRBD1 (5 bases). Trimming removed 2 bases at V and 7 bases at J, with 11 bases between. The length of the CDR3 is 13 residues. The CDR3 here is CASSLRQLGGYTF. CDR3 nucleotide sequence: TGTGCCAGCAGTTTAAGACAGTTGGGTGGCTACACCTTC.

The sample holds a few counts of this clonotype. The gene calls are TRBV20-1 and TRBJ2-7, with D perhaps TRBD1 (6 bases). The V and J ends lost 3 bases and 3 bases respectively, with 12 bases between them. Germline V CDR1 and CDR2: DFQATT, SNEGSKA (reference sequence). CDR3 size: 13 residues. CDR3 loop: CSASQGMDYEQYF. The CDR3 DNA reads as TGCAGTGCTAGTCAGGGGATGGACTACGAGCAGTACTTC.

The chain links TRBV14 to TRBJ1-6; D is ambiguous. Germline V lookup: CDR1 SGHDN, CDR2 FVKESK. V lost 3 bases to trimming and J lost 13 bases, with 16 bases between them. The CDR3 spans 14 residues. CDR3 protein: CASSHKGVGLPLHF. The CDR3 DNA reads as TGTGCCAGCAGCCATAAGGGCGTAGGGTTGCCCCTCCACTTT.

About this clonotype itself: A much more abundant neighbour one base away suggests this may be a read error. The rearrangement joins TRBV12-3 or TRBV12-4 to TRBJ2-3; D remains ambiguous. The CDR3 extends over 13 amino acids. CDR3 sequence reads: CANSSPNTDTQYF. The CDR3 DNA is TGTGCCAACAGTTCCCCTAACACAGATACGCAGTATTTT.

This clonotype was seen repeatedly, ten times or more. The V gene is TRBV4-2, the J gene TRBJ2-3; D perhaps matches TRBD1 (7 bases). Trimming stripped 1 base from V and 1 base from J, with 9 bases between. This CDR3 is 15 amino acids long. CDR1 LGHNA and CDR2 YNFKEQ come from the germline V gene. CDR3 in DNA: TGTGCCAGCAGCCAAGTCAGGGGGGGCACAGATACGCAGTATTTT. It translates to CASSQVRGGTDTQYF.

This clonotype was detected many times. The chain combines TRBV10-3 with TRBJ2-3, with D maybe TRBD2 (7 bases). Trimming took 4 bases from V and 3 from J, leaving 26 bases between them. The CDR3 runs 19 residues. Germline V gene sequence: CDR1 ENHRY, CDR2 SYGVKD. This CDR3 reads CAISGNKIRLAGVTDTQYF. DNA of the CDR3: TGTGCCATCAGTGGTAACAAAATAAGACTAGCAGGGGTTACAGATACGCAGTATTTT.

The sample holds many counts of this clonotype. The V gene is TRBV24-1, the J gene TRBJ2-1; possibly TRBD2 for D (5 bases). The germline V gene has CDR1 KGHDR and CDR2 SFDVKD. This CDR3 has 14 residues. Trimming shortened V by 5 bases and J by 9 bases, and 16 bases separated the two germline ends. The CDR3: CATSGRGTSSEQFF. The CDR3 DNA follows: TGTGCCACCAGTGGCCGGGGAACGAGCTCTGAGCAGTTCTTC.

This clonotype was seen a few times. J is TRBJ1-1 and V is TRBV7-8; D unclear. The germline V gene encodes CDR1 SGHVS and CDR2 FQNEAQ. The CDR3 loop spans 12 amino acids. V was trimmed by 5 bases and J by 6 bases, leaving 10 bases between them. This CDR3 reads CASSPKLSEAFF. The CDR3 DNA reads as TGTGCCAGCAGCCCCAAACTTTCTGAAGCTTTCTTT.

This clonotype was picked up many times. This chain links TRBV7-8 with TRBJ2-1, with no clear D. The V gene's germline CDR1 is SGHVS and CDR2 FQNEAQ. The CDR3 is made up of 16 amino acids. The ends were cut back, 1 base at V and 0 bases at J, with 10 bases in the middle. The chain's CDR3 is CASSLVSPSSYNEQFF. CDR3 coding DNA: TGTGCCAGCAGCTTAGTCAGTCCGAGCTCCTACAATGAGCAGTTCTTC.

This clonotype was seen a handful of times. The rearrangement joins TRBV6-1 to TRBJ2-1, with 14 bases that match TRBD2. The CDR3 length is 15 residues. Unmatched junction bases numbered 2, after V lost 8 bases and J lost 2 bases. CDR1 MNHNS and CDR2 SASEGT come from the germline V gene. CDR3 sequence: CASGLAGGPYNEQFF. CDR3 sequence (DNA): TGTGCCAGCGGACTAGCGGGGGGCCCCTACAATGAGCAGTTCTTC.

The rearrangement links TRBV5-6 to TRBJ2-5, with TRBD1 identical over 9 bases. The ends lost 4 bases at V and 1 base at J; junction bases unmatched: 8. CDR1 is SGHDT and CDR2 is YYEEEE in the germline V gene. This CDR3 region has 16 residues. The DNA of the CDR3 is TGTGCCAGCAGCATAGGACAGGGGCCCATCCAAGAGACCCAGTACTTC. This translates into CASSIGQGPIQETQYF. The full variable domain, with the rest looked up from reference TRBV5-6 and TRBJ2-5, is DAGVTQSPTHLIKTRGQQVTLRCSPKSGHDTVSWYQQALGQGPQFIFQYYEEEERQRGNFPDRFSGHQFPNYSSELNVNALLLGDSALYLCASSIGQGPIQETQYFGPGTRLLVL.